This TCR beta chain was captured in a study of blood T cells in healthy people across ages. Then a second PCR, running about 7 to 11 cycles, was carried out with a sample-barcoded 5' primer and a J-beta primer mix. TCRdb analysed the 5' RACE reads with MiXCR anew, one entry per CDR3 protein. Altogether 1.5 million or so distinct CDR3 sequences are present, 40% to 45% being singletons, with the ten largest covering more than 4%. CDR1 is SGHAT and CDR2 is FQNNGV in the germline V gene. This CDR3 region has 17 residues. V lost 0 bases, J lost 2 bases, and 2 bases stayed unmatched. The TCR originated in a woman under 30 in good health. The chain carries TRBV11-2 and TRBJ1-3, with 12 bases lining up with TRBD1. Sequenced: blood. CDR3 sequence (DNA): TGTGCCAGCAGCTTAGATCGGGACAGGGGGCCTGGAAACACCATATATTTT. Its protein is CASSLDRDRGPGNTIYF.